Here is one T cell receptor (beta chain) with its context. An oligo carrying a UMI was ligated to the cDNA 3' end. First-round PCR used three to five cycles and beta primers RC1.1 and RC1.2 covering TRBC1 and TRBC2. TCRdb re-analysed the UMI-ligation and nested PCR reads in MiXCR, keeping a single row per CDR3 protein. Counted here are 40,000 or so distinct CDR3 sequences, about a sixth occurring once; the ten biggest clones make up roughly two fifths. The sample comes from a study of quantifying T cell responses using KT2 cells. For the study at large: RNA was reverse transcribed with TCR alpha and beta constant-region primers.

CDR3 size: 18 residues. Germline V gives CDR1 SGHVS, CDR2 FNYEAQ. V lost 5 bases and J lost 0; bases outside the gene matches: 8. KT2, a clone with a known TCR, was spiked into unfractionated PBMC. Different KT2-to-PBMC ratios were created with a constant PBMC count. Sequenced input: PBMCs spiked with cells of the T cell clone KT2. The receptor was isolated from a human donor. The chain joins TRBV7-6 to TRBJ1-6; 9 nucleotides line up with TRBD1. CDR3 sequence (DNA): TGTGCCAGCAGCGAAAGACAACAGGGGGCCTCCTATAATTCACCCCTCCACTTT. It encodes CASSERQQGASYNSPLHF.